This entry lists 24 T cell receptor beta chains sequenced from one sample in a study of blood T cell repertoires in COVID-19. The data were produced by immunoSEQ multiplex PCR, yet TCRdb's version contains in-frame clones alone and is incomplete. The table includes 80,000 or so clones, roughly nine tenths detected once. Sequenced: peripheral blood. The source of these receptors is a human donor in a cohort sampled during active COVID-19.

The chain recombines TRBV7-2 with TRBJ2-7; D uncertain. The germline CDR1 and CDR2 sequences are SGHTA and FQGNSA. CDR3 size: 13 residues. Trimming left V 3 bases short and J 0 bases short, with 6 bases between. CDR3 loop: CASSFGPSYEQYF. The DNA of the CDR3 is TGTGCCAGCAGCTTTGGGCCCTCCTACGAGCAGTACTTC.

This clone was observed once. The chain employs TRBV5-5 and TRBJ2-2, with 9 nucleotides matching TRBD2. Germline V gives CDR1 SGHKS, CDR2 YYEKEE (reference sequence). This CDR3 has 17 residues. The V segment lost 2 bases and the J segment 3 bases; nucleotides outside the gene matches: 8. The CDR3: CASSFTASGDYTGELFF. DNA for the CDR3: TGTGCCAGCAGCTTTACGGCTAGCGGGGATTACACCGGGGAGCTGTTTTTT.

This clone was seen just once. This chain uses TRBV4-1 with TRBJ2-7, with a weak D call TRBD2 (6 bases). V dropped 0 bases and J dropped 3 bases, with 18 bases sitting between them. The germline gives CDR1 MGHRA, CDR2 YSYEKL. This CDR3 has 17 amino acids. CDR3 nucleotide sequence: TGCGCCAGCAGCCAAGAATCTGGGCTAGCGCGTAGCTACGAGCAGTACTTC. Translation gives CASSQESGLARSYEQYF.

The chain links TRBV11-2 to TRBJ1-4; D not certain. CDR1 is SGHAT, CDR2 FQNNGV, per germline. Trimming took off 2 bases at V and 0 bases at J, with 13 bases between the two ends. This CDR3 has 17 amino acids. This chain's CDR3 is CASSLSRPTATNEKLFF. In DNA form, the CDR3 reads TGTGCCAGCAGCTTAAGCAGGCCCACGGCAACTAATGAAAAACTGTTTTTT.

The CDR3 here is CAISEPSEARSNNEQFF. CDR3 bases: TGTGCCATCAGTGAGCCTAGCGAGGCAAGATCTAACAATGAGCAGTTCTTC. This chain links TRBV10-3 with TRBJ2-1; D perhaps matches TRBD2 (6 bases). There are 17 residues in the CDR3. The ends were cut back, 2 bases at V and 5 bases at J, with 19 bases in the middle. Germline CDR1 reads ENHRY; CDR2 reads SYGVKD.

The chain employs TRBV5-4 and TRBJ2-7, with TRBD2 matching over 12 bases. The CDR3 spans 14 residues. J was trimmed by 6 bases and V by 5 bases; bases with no gene match: 6. Germline assignment: CDR1 SGHNT and CDR2 YYREEE (reference sequence). CDR3 DNA sequence: TGTGCCAGCAGTTCCGGACTAGCGGGATCCGAGCAGTACTTC. Amino acid sequence: CASSSGLAGSEQYF.

The gene calls are TRBV9 and TRBJ2-3; 11 bases map to TRBD2. Germline CDR1 and CDR2: SGDLS and YYNGEE. CDR3 length: 15 amino acids. The V and J ends lost 3 bases and 5 bases, in that order; junction bases with no gene match: 5. The CDR3 DNA follows: TGTGCCAGCAGCGCGGCCCTAGCGGGAGGAGATACGCAGTATTTT. Translated, it gives CASSAALAGGDTQYF.

In its sample, this clone was seen once. The V and J genes are TRBV5-1 and TRBJ2-1; D possibly corresponds to TRBD2 (5 bases). The V end was cut by 3 bases, the J end by 9 bases, with 25 bases between. There are 17 residues in the CDR3. Germline V lookup: CDR1 SGHRS, CDR2 YFSETQ. CDR3 region: CASSSASGSGEQSEQFF. DNA of the CDR3: TGCGCCAGCAGCTCAGCTTCTGGGAGTGGGGAACAGAGTGAGCAGTTCTTC. The complete variable domain, with remaining parts taken from reference TRBV5-1 and TRBJ2-1, reads KAGVTQTPRYLIKTRGQQVTLSCSPISGHRSVSWYQQTPGQGLQFLFEYFSETQRNKGNFPGRFSGRQFSNSRSEMNVSTLELGDSALYLCASSSASGSGEQSEQFFGPGTRLTVL.

V usage is TRBV5-1 and J usage is TRBJ2-7, with 11 bases aligning to TRBD2. Germline CDR1 SGHRS, CDR2 YFSETQ. Trimming cost V 0 bases and J 4 bases; bases outside gene matches: 3. The CDR3 runs to 15 residues. CDR3 DNA: TGCGCCAGCAGCTTGGATTCTAGCGGGAGGTACGAGCAGTACTTC. Protein product: CASSLDSSGRYEQYF.

This chain joins TRBV4-1 and TRBJ2-7; 7 bases agree with TRBD1. The CDR3 is made up of 17 amino acids. Germline-derived CDR1 and CDR2 are MGHRA and YSYEKL. V gave up 5 bases and J gave up 2 bases; unmatched junction bases: 15. Here the CDR3 reads CASSTIHRDSTPYEQYF. In nucleotides, the CDR3 is TGCGCCAGCAGCACAATCCATCGGGACAGCACACCCTACGAGCAGTACTTC.

The rearrangement links TRBV19 to TRBJ2-5; possible D gene TRBD2, 6 bases. Trimming shortened V by 3 bases and J by 5 bases, and 16 bases separated the two germline ends. Germline CDR1 LNHDA, CDR2 SQIVND (reference sequence). The CDR3 spans 15 residues. The CDR3, as DNA: TGTGCCAGTAGTATCGGTCAGTTGGGGAGGGAGACCCAGTACTTC. It translates to CASSIGQLGRETQYF.

In DNA, the CDR3 is TGCAGCGTTTATTCCGGGACTTACTACGAGCAGTACTTC. Residues: CSVYSGTYYEQYF. V and J are TRBV29-1 and TRBJ2-7; D is perhaps TRBD2 (6 bases). Deletions cut 5 bases from V and 3 bases from J, with 14 bases between. The V gene's germline CDR1 is SQVTM and CDR2 ANQGSEA. The CDR3 is 13 residues long.

This chain links TRBV9 with TRBJ1-4; tentatively, D is TRBD1 (5 bases). In germline, CDR1 is SGDLS, CDR2 YYNGEE. Between the trimmed V and J ends, which lost 3 bases and 5 bases, there was a span of 14 bases. This CDR3 spans 15 amino acids. The chain's CDR3 is CASSATGRENEKLFF. CDR3 DNA: TGTGCCAGCAGCGCTACGGGCAGGGAAAATGAAAAACTGTTTTTT.

In DNA form, the CDR3 reads TGTGCCAGCAACCCTAGCGGGAGCGGCACCGGGGAGCTGTTTTTT. Amino acids: CASNPSGSGTGELFF. The chain uses TRBV10-3 and TRBJ2-2, with 10 bases matching TRBD2. After removal of 10 bases from V and 4 bases from J, the junction contained 9 bases not matched to a gene. The V gene's germline CDR1 is ENHRY and CDR2 SYGVKD. The CDR3 runs 15 residues.

This sequence joins TRBV25-1 and TRBJ2-7; tentatively, D is TRBD1 (7 bases). Per the germline V gene, CDR1 is MGHDK and CDR2 is SYGVNS. Trimming took off 2 bases at V and 4 bases at J, with 12 bases between the two ends. The CDR3 totals 14 residues. CDR3 in DNA: TGTGCCAGCAGTGAACTTCAGGGGGGTTACGAGCAGTACTTC. Protein product: CASSELQGGYEQYF.

The chain recombines TRBV6-2 or TRBV6-3 with TRBJ2-1, with D unclear. Trimming stripped 2 bases from V and 2 bases from J, with 10 bases between. Germline CDR1 is MNHEY and CDR2 is SVGEGT. This CDR3 spans 15 amino acids. The CDR3 loop reads CASSYGQPTYNEQFF. The CDR3 region has the DNA TGTGCCAGCAGTTACGGGCAGCCCACCTACAATGAGCAGTTCTTC.

V is TRBV30 and J is TRBJ2-2; D uncertain. The CDR3 covers 13 residues. Trimming cost V 4 bases and J 3 bases, with 9 bases left between them. Germline CDR1 and CDR2: GTSNPN and SVGIG (reference sequence). The CDR3 is CAWNARDTGELFF. In DNA, the CDR3 is TGTGCCTGGAACGCGAGAGACACCGGGGAGCTGTTTTTT.

There are a few counts of this clone. The chain has TRBV7-9 and TRBJ2-1; D is unclear. The length of the CDR3 is 12 residues. Germline V CDR1 and CDR2: SEHNR, FQNEAQ (reference sequence). Trimming pared 5 bases from V and 9 bases from J, leaving 11 bases between. CDR3 bases: TGTGCCAGCAGCCTGACTGCGGTTGAGCAGTTCTTC. Amino acid sequence: CASSLTAVEQFF.

The sample holds a few counts of this clone. The DNA of the CDR3 is TGCGCCAGCGCCCAGGGGGCCAACTATGGCTACACCTTC. Protein: CASAQGANYGYTF. J is TRBJ1-2 and V is TRBV4-1, with 8 bases identical to TRBD1. CDR1 MGHRA and CDR2 YSYEKL come from the germline V gene. CDR3 length equals 13 residues. With 8 bases clipped from V and 2 bases from J, the junction kept 4 bases outside the gene matches.

J is TRBJ2-7 and V is TRBV9; the D gene is possibly TRBD1 (6 bases). The germline CDR1 and CDR2 sequences are SGDLS and YYNGEE. The CDR3 has 14 amino acids. Trimming left V 4 bases short and J 3 bases short, with 14 bases between. The CDR3 DNA reads TGTGCCAGCAGCCCGGGACAAGACCTCTACGAGCAGTACTTC. This encodes CASSPGQDLYEQYF. The whole variable domain, filled in from reference TRBV9 and TRBJ2-7, reads DSGVTQTPKHLITATGQRVTLRCSPRSGDLSVYWYQQSLDQGLQFLIQYYNGEERAKGNILERFSAQQFPDLHSELNLSSLELGDSALYFCASSPGQDLYEQYFGPGTRLTVT.

V is TRBV7-9 and J is TRBJ1-2; D may be TRBD1 (5 bases). This CDR3 is built from 15 residues. CDR1 is SEHNR, CDR2 FQNEAQ, per germline (reference sequence). V gave up 5 bases and J gave up 2 bases, with 15 bases separating them. The DNA for the CDR3 is TGTGCCAGCAGCCCCTCAGAGACAGAGAACTATGGCTACACCTTC. It specifies CASSPSETENYGYTF.

The V and J genes are TRBV28 and TRBJ2-1; 7 positions agree with TRBD2. V trimming: 8 bases; J trimming: 6 bases; junction bases outside the gene matches: 1. Germline CDR1 MDHEN, CDR2 SYDVKM. This CDR3 has 11 residues. CDR3 region: CASSGGNEQFF. The CDR3 DNA sequence: TGTGCCAGCTCGGGGGGCAATGAGCAGTTCTTC. The entire variable domain, with the rest obtained from reference TRBV28 and TRBJ2-1, is as follows: DVKVTQSSRYLVKRTGEKVFLECVQDMDHENMFWYRQDPGLGLRLIYFSYDVKMKEKGDIPEGYSVSREKKERFSLILESASTNQTSMYLCASSGGNEQFFGPGTRLTVL.

The V and J genes are TRBV6-1 and TRBJ1-2; 7 bases fit TRBD1. The CDR3 extends over 15 amino acids. Germline CDR1 reads MNHNS; CDR2 reads SASEGT. V was clipped by 2 bases and J by 6 bases; unmatched bases: 9. The CDR3 is CASSELWTGRDGYTF. CDR3 nucleotides: TGTGCCAGCAGTGAACTCTGGACAGGTAGAGATGGCTACACCTTC.

The chain combines TRBV3-1 (or the pseudogene TRBV3-2) with TRBJ1-5; D perhaps matches TRBD1 (6 bases). The CDR3 loop spans 17 amino acids. Germline V lookup: CDR1 LGHDT, CDR2 YNNKEL (reference sequence). Trimming removed 4 bases at V and 1 base at J, with 17 bases between. The chain's CDR3 is CASSPGGGWGSNQPQHF. The CDR3 nucleotides read TGTGCCAGCAGCCCAGGCGGGGGCTGGGGAAGCAATCAGCCCCAGCATTTT.